These 19 T cell receptor beta chains were all obtained from the same sample, sequenced in a study of cytomegalovirus exposure and HLA in healthy donors. The PCR made use of 60 Vbeta and 13 Jbeta primers. Method: immunoSEQ multiplex PCR; TCRdb's copy keeps in-frame clones and lacks some. The repertoire holds fewer than 95,000 clones, with about 85% as singletons. The sequenced sample was PBMCs. The receptors originated from a man aged 40-49 years in good health and CMV-seropositive.

V is TRBV6-5 and J is TRBJ2-1, with 9 bases lining up with TRBD1. CDR3 length: 15 amino acids. Trimming at V came to 7 bases and at J to 5 bases, leaving 9 bases not matched to a gene. The germline gives CDR1 MNHEY, CDR2 SVGAGI. The CDR3 loop reads CASIQDRGRNNEQFF. CDR3 DNA sequence: TGTGCCAGCATACAAGACAGGGGGAGAAACAATGAGCAGTTCTTC.

This clone was found a few times. J is TRBJ2-7 and V is TRBV9, with TRBD2 identical over 14 bases. With 4 bases clipped from V and 5 bases from J, the junction kept 8 bases outside the gene matches. Germline CDR1 reads SGDLS; CDR2 reads YYNGEE. CDR3 size: 16 residues. CDR3 loop: CASSPGLAGDRDEQYF. DNA for the CDR3: TGTGCCAGCAGCCCGGGACTAGCGGGAGACCGCGACGAGCAGTACTTC.

V gene TRBV18 combines with J gene TRBJ2-7; D not resolved. V lost 3 bases to trimming and J lost 0 bases, with 12 bases between them. Germline V lookup: CDR1 KGHSH, CDR2 LQKENI. The CDR3 has 15 amino acids. The CDR3 protein is CASSPQVLSSYEQYF. The CDR3 coding sequence is TGTGCCAGCTCACCGCAGGTGTTGAGCTCCTACGAGCAGTACTTC.

The chain employs TRBV6-4 and TRBJ2-1, with D perhaps matching TRBD1 (6 bases). The CDR3 contains 14 residues. Per the germline V gene, CDR1 is MRHNA and CDR2 is SNTAGT. Trimming left V 6 bases short and J 12 bases short, with 21 bases between. The CDR3: CASSLDQGFPPQFF. For the CDR3, the DNA is TGTGCCAGCAGCTTGGACCAGGGGTTCCCACCGCAGTTCTTC.

This sequence joins TRBV6-5 and TRBJ1-2; 10 bases are a match to TRBD1. CDR1 MNHEY and CDR2 SVGAGI come from the germline V gene. V lost 2 bases and J lost 8; bases outside the gene matches: 11. CDR3 length: 16 residues. CDR3: CASSYRTGGFSEGYTF. CDR3 DNA: TGTGCCAGCAGTTACAGGACAGGGGGGTTTTCGGAGGGCTACACCTTC.

This clone was observed a single time. The rearrangement links TRBV11-2 to TRBJ2-7; 7 positions match TRBD1. The trim removed 5 bases at V and 3 bases at J, leaving 7 bases unmatched. The CDR3 is made up of 14 amino acids. Germline CDR1 SGHAT, CDR2 FQNNGV. CDR3 sequence: CASSLGQDLYEQYF. DNA for the CDR3: TGTGCCAGCAGCCTAGGACAGGACCTCTACGAGCAGTACTTC.

This chain connects TRBV30 to TRBJ2-1; D gene uncertain. The V end was cut by 1 base, the J end by 4 bases, with 5 bases between. Per germline, CDR1 GTSNPN and CDR2 SVGIG (reference sequence). The CDR3 loop spans 12 amino acids. CDR3 residues: CAWSGAYNEQFF. In DNA form, the CDR3 reads TGTGCCTGGAGTGGGGCATACAATGAGCAGTTCTTC.

The chain combines TRBV7-6 with TRBJ2-6; D unclear. Germline values: CDR1 SGHVS, CDR2 FNYEAQ. Trimming removed 5 bases at V and 0 bases at J, with 14 bases between. The CDR3 consists of 17 residues. CDR3: CASSPPVGGSGANVLTF. CDR3 sequence (DNA): TGTGCCAGCAGCCCCCCAGTAGGCGGCTCTGGGGCCAACGTCCTGACTTTC.

The rearrangement uses TRBV9 and TRBJ2-1, with D maybe TRBD2 (5 bases). V was cut by 0 bases and J by 7 bases, with 8 bases left in between. Germline lookup yields CDR1 SGDLS and CDR2 YYNGEE. CDR3 size: 13 residues. The CDR3 region has the DNA TGTGCCAGCAGCGTAGCCGGGGAGAATGAGCAGTTCTTC. As protein: CASSVAGENEQFF.

The chain links TRBV27 to TRBJ1-2; 8 bases agree with TRBD1. The CDR3 is made up of 14 amino acids. Germline CDR1 MNHEY, CDR2 SMNVEV (reference sequence). V lost 5 bases to trimming and J lost 5 bases; unmatched junction nucleotides: 7. DNA for the CDR3: TGTGCCAGCAGTCCTGGACAGGGACAATATGGCTACACCTTC. Its translation: CASSPGQGQYGYTF.

The gene calls are TRBV5-5 and TRBJ1-1; the D gene is possibly TRBD1 (5 bases). The CDR3 sequence is 15 residues long. Germline V gene data show CDR1 as SGHKS and CDR2 as YYEKEE (reference sequence). Trimming took 2 bases from V and 2 from J, leaving 13 bases between them. The CDR3 DNA reads TGTGCCAGCAGCTTAGTAGGGGTTGGAAACACTGAAGCTTTCTTT. This encodes CASSLVGVGNTEAFF.

This clone was seen more than once but under ten times. Given a much more abundant clone one base away, this may be a read error. The identical CDR3 is also encoded by other nucleotide sequences in the sample. This chain joins TRBV6-4 and TRBJ2-7; TRBD1 matches at 11 bases. The V gene end was trimmed by 6 bases and the J gene end by 7 bases; junction bases not matched to a gene: 17. The CDR3 has 17 amino acids. Germline V CDR1 and CDR2: MRHNA, SNTAGT. The DNA for the CDR3 is TGTGCCAGCAGGGGACAGGGGGGCACCGGGGGAACGGGGGAGCAGTACTTC. It yields the protein CASRGQGGTGGTGEQYF.

This chain links TRBV7-3 with TRBJ1-1; no clear D. Germline CDR1 SGHTA, CDR2 FQGTGA. The ends were cut back, 1 base at V and 0 bases at J, with 6 bases in the middle. There are 14 residues in the CDR3. The CDR3 DNA is TGTGCCAGCAGCTTAAGACGGGTGAACACTGAAGCTTTCTTT. Amino acid sequence: CASSLRRVNTEAFF.

The rearrangement uses TRBV7-9 and TRBJ1-2; 8 bases line up with TRBD1. Germline lookup yields CDR1 SEHNR and CDR2 FQNEAQ (reference sequence). This CDR3 is built from 14 residues. V was pared by 2 bases and J by 4 bases, with 3 bases of the junction left unmatched. CDR3 DNA sequence: TGTGCCAGCAGCTTAAGGGACAGGATCTATGGCTACACCTTC. Its protein is CASSLRDRIYGYTF.

The chain links TRBV2 to TRBJ1-1; D perhaps matches TRBD1 (5 bases). CDR3 length: 13 residues. Germline CDR1 SNHLY, CDR2 FYNNEI. The germline V and J ends were trimmed by 7 bases and 4 bases, with 13 bases remaining between them. The CDR3 nucleotides read TGTGCCAGCACCTGGGGGGGGATCACTGAAGCTTTCTTT. Encoded protein: CASTWGGITEAFF.

The chain couples TRBV5-1 to TRBJ2-5, with 10 bases aligning to TRBD1. The J call may be wrong; the DNA end is better matched by TRBJ2-7. The CDR3 has 15 amino acids. CDR1 and CDR2 (germline): SGHRS, YFSETQ. The CDR3 loop reads CASSFGTGARDEQYF. The CDR3 DNA follows: TGCGCCAGCAGCTTCGGGACAGGGGCACGGGACGAGCAGTACTTC.

This clone came up a few times. A far larger clone is one base from this, pointing to a likely read error. This rearrangement joins TRBV27 to TRBJ1-1; TRBD1 is a possible D gene (5 bases). Trimming cost V 3 bases and J 3 bases, with 11 bases left between them. Germline lookup yields CDR1 MNHEY and CDR2 SMNVEV (reference sequence). This CDR3 spans 14 amino acids. The CDR3 sequence is CASSFSKGHTEAFF. The CDR3, as DNA: TGTGCCAGCAGTTTCTCGAAGGGGCACACTGAAGCTTTCTTT.

This rearrangement joins TRBV7-2 to TRBJ2-1, with 8 bases matching TRBD2. Unmatched junction bases numbered 13, after V lost 5 bases and J lost 7 bases. CDR1 is SGHTA and CDR2 is FQGNSA in the germline V gene. The CDR3 runs to 16 residues. CDR3 region: CASSPSPAGVRNEQFF. The CDR3 coding sequence is TGTGCCAGCAGCCCCTCCCCAGCGGGAGTGAGAAATGAGCAGTTCTTC. Drawing the rest from reference TRBV7-2 and TRBJ2-1, the complete variable domain is GAGVSQSPSNKVTEKGKDVELRCDPISGHTALYWYRQSLGQGLEFLIYFQGNSAPDKSGLPSDRFSAERTGGSVSTLTIQRTQQEDSAVYLCASSPSPAGVRNEQFFGPGTRLTVL.

The CDR3 DNA sequence: TGTGCCAGCAGCCCCTGGGGAGACGAGGGCTACACCTTC. It specifies CASSPWGDEGYTF. V is TRBV5-4 and J is TRBJ1-2; D not certain. V was clipped by 4 bases and J by 8 bases, with 15 bases between them. This CDR3 is 13 amino acids long. Germline CDR1 reads SGHNT; CDR2 reads YYREEE (reference sequence).